Listed here are 19 T cell receptor beta chains from one sample, sequenced in a study of glioma-infiltrating T cells after dendritic cell vaccination. The assay was immunoSEQ multiplex PCR, and TCRdb's table has in-frame clones only and misses some. The profile shows more than 95,000 clones, about 90% of them singletons. As to time point: after dendritic cell vaccination, including at tumor progression/relapse. Sample: blood, taken after dendritic cell vaccination. The receptors stem from a human donor with glioblastoma.

The chain uses TRBV6-1 and TRBJ1-6, with 7 bases aligning to TRBD1. V gave up 4 bases and J gave up 6 bases; unmatched junction bases: 6. This CDR3 has 15 amino acids. CDR1 and CDR2 from the germline V gene are MNHNS and SASEGT. The CDR3 protein is CASSGRQGINSPLHF. CDR3 nucleotides: TGTGCCAGCAGTGGGAGACAGGGAATTAATTCACCCCTCCACTTT.

V is TRBV5-1 and J is TRBJ2-3; tentatively, D is TRBD2 (5 bases). Between the trimmed V and J ends, which lost 7 bases and 2 bases, there was a span of 11 bases. The CDR3 extends over 13 amino acids. Germline CDR1 is SGHRS and CDR2 is YFSETQ. The CDR3 DNA reads as TGCGCCAGCTCCGGGGAAATCACAGATACGCAGTATTTT. Translating it yields CASSGEITDTQYF. The variable domain in full, completed from reference TRBV5-1 and TRBJ2-3, reads KAGVTQTPRYLIKTRGQQVTLSCSPISGHRSVSWYQQTPGQGLQFLFEYFSETQRNKGNFPGRFSGRQFSNSRSEMNVSTLELGDSALYLCASSGEITDTQYFGPGTRLTVL.

The V gene is TRBV18, the J gene TRBJ2-3, with D perhaps matching TRBD1 (6 bases). Germline CDR1 reads KGHSH; CDR2 reads LQKENI. This CDR3 is 14 amino acids long. V was pared by 3 bases and J by 11 bases, with 18 bases between. The CDR3 DNA sequence: TGTGCCAGCTCACCGGCGAGGGACATCTCGTTGCAGTATTTT. This codes for CASSPARDISLQYF.

This clone came up once. This chain uses TRBV5-1 with TRBJ1-1; D is unclear. Germline lookup yields CDR1 SGHRS and CDR2 YFSETQ. Trimming stripped 2 bases from V and 1 base from J, with 6 bases between. The CDR3 has 13 amino acids. The CDR3 DNA is TGCGCCAGCAGCTTTGCCGGGAACACTGAAGCTTTCTTT. Translating gives CASSFAGNTEAFF.

The chain recombines TRBV7-2 with TRBJ1-5, with D possibly being TRBD1 (5 bases). The length of the CDR3 is 16 residues. Trimming took off 4 bases at V and 1 base at J, with 14 bases between the two ends. From germline, CDR1 is SGHTA and CDR2 FQGNSA. CDR3 DNA sequence: TGTGCCAGCAGCTCAGGTGGGGCTAGAAGCAATCAGCCCCAGCATTTT. It yields the protein CASSSGGARSNQPQHF.

The rearrangement uses TRBV6-6 and TRBJ1-1, with no clear D. Germline-derived CDR1 and CDR2 are MNHNY and SVGAGI (reference sequence). CDR3 size: 15 residues. Trimming removed 6 bases at V and 4 bases at J, with 18 bases between. The CDR3: CASSSLRVGGTEAFF. CDR3 nucleotides: TGTGCCAGCAGCTCCCTGAGGGTGGGAGGCACTGAAGCTTTCTTT.

This clone was recorded only once. The chain uses TRBV15 and TRBJ1-4, with 7 positions matching TRBD1. This CDR3 contains 13 residues. The V gene end was trimmed by 5 bases and the J gene end by 11 bases; junction bases not matched to a gene: 8. CDR1 is LNHNV, CDR2 YYDKDF, per germline (reference sequence). In DNA, the CDR3 is TGTGCCACCAGCGAAACAGGGGAAGGGAAACTGTTTTTT. Translation: CATSETGEGKLFF.

This clone was detected once. The V and J genes are TRBV27 and TRBJ2-1; D gene unclear. Trimming took 1 base from V and 7 from J, leaving 14 bases between them. This CDR3 contains 15 residues. CDR1 is MNHEY and CDR2 is SMNVEV in the germline V gene (reference sequence). CDR3 loop: CASSLLPIVKNEQFF. The CDR3 DNA follows: TGTGCCAGCAGTTTATTGCCCATAGTAAAGAATGAGCAGTTCTTC.

CDR3 protein: CAWSPTGTKGYTF. In DNA, the CDR3 is TGTGCCTGGAGCCCTACCGGGACAAAAGGCTACACCTTC. The gene calls are TRBV30 and TRBJ1-2, with D possibly TRBD1 on 6 matching bases. The CDR3 has 13 residues. Trimming cost V 3 bases and J 8 bases, with 16 bases left between them. Germline V gene sequence: CDR1 GTSNPN, CDR2 SVGIG (reference sequence).

This clone was detected only a few times. The gene calls are TRBV4-2 and TRBJ2-2; 10 positions match TRBD2. Germline assignment: CDR1 LGHNA and CDR2 YNFKEQ. V was clipped by 4 bases and J by 3 bases; unmatched bases: 8. The CDR3 is made up of 17 amino acids. Written as DNA, the CDR3 is TGTGCCAGCAGCCTTCCCACCGGGACTAGCGACACCGGGGAGCTGTTTTTT. This translates into CASSLPTGTSDTGELFF.

V gene TRBV6-4 combines with J gene TRBJ2-2, with a weak D call TRBD1 (5 bases). The V and J ends lost 3 bases and 3 bases respectively, with 8 bases between them. Germline CDR1 reads MRHNA; CDR2 reads SNTAGT. The CDR3 has 14 residues. For the CDR3, the DNA is TGTGCCAGCAGTGAAAGGGGCGACACCGGGGAGCTGTTTTTT. Translation: CASSERGDTGELFF.

The CDR3 region is CSAGGGANSFF. The CDR3 region has the DNA TGCAGTGCCGGGGGAGGGGCCAACTCTTTTTTT. J is TRBJ1-4 and V is TRBV20-1; D may be TRBD1 (5 bases). Germline CDR1 DFQATT, CDR2 SNEGSKA (reference sequence). V was cut by 6 bases and J by 17 bases, with 19 bases left in between. The CDR3 totals 11 residues.

The chain joins TRBV19 to TRBJ1-1; 9 bases line up with TRBD1. The V and J ends lost 6 bases and 5 bases, in that order; junction bases with no gene match: 7. The CDR3 length is 14 residues. Looked up from germline, CDR1 is LNHDA and CDR2 is SQIVND (reference sequence). Here the CDR3 reads CASSRDRVKTEAFF. CDR3 nucleotide sequence: TGTGCCAGTAGCCGGGACAGGGTTAAAACTGAAGCTTTCTTT.

The CDR3 here is CSVGWGQMQETQYF. CDR3 nucleotide sequence: TGCAGCGTTGGATGGGGACAGATGCAAGAGACCCAGTACTTC. This rearrangement joins TRBV29-1 to TRBJ2-5, with 7 bases identical to TRBD1. Germline CDR1 reads SQVTM; CDR2 reads ANQGSEA. V lost 4 bases and J lost 2; bases outside the gene matches: 7. This CDR3 region has 14 residues.

This clone was counted between two and nine times. The sample has other DNA sequences that encode this CDR3 too. This chain links TRBV2 with TRBJ1-2; 8 positions match TRBD1. Germline CDR1 and CDR2: SNHLY and FYNNEI. The CDR3 extends over 12 amino acids. The ends lost 6 bases at V and 6 bases at J; junction bases unmatched: 3. CDR3 bases: TGTGCCAGCAGCCCGACAGGGGATGGCTACACCTTC. Protein: CASSPTGDGYTF.

The gene calls are TRBV5-6 and TRBJ1-2; 10 bases match TRBD1. CDR1 is SGHDT, CDR2 YYEEEE, per germline. The CDR3 is 12 residues long. V trimming: 4 bases; J trimming: 7 bases; junction bases outside the gene matches: 1. The CDR3 loop reads CASSRDRGGYTF. Here the CDR3 DNA reads TGTGCCAGCAGCCGGGACAGGGGTGGCTACACCTTC.

V usage is TRBV6-1 and J usage is TRBJ1-4; D is undetermined. Germline assignment: CDR1 MNHNS and CDR2 SASEGT. Trimming shortened V by 7 bases and J by 0 bases, and 9 bases separated the two germline ends. CDR3 size: 14 residues. CDR3 sequence: CASTGVSTNEKLFF. CDR3 coding DNA: TGTGCCAGCACCGGGGTTTCAACTAATGAAAAACTGTTTTTT.

The rearrangement uses TRBV11-2 and TRBJ2-1; D is ambiguous. V was cut by 0 bases and J by 8 bases, with 11 bases left in between. The CDR3 runs 14 residues. The germline gives CDR1 SGHAT, CDR2 FQNNGV. This CDR3 is CASSLDPSSDEQFF. In DNA form, the CDR3 reads TGTGCCAGCAGCTTAGACCCCTCCAGCGATGAGCAGTTCTTC.

The rearrangement links TRBV6-6 to TRBJ1-1; 11 positions match TRBD1. The CDR3 runs 16 residues. Trimming cost V 6 bases and J 1 base; bases outside gene matches: 7. Germline CDR1 is MNHNY and CDR2 is SVGAGI (reference sequence). The chain's CDR3 is CASSYGQGAPNTEAFF. The CDR3 coding sequence is TGTGCCAGCAGCTATGGACAGGGGGCACCGAACACTGAAGCTTTCTTT.